Below, one TCR beta chain is given with its context. Its target is not known. These data are taken from a study of blood T cells in healthy people across ages. Overall study results and limits: One million T cells yielded diversity estimates that were considered underestimates.

A second PCR of about 6 to 12 cycles used a sample-barcoded 5' primer and a J-beta primer mix. TCRdb recomputed calls from the 5' RACE reads with MiXCR, one row per CDR3 protein. Of approximately 900,000 distinct CDR3 sequences in the sample, approximately 49% were seen once. Per the germline V gene, CDR1 is LGHNA and CDR2 is YSLEER. V lost 3 bases and J lost 5; bases outside the gene matches: 9. The CDR3 has 15 residues. The V gene is TRBV4-3, the J gene TRBJ2-7; the match to TRBD1 covers 8 bases. The TCR was taken from a man aged 25 to 40 in good health. Material: blood. CDR3 in amino acids: CASSQARTGIHEQYF. The DNA of the CDR3 is TGCGCCAGCAGCCAGGCCAGGACAGGGATCCACGAGCAGTACTTC.